This passage covers 26 T cell receptor beta chains from one sample sequenced in a study of T-cell memory formation after mild COVID-19. TCRdb analysed the 5' RACE reads with MiXCR anew, one entry per CDR3 protein. This table holds around 130,000 distinct CDR3 sequences, 11% to 15% found once. The sequenced sample consisted of PBMCs or a T cell subset sorted from them (not recorded which). Source of these receptors: an adult woman who had mild COVID-19 (a few samples of this study predate the infection). Cell type and time point are not known.

This clonotype occurred a few times. The chain is built from TRBV7-9 and TRBJ2-5; tentative D call: TRBD2 (5 bases). Trimming took 1 base from V and 3 from J, leaving 6 bases between them. The germline CDR1 and CDR2 sequences are SEHNR and FQNEAQ (reference sequence). This CDR3 contains 13 residues. The CDR3 bases are TGTGCCAGCAGCTTAGGAGGGAAAGAGACCCAGTACTTC. Protein product: CASSLGGKETQYF. The variable domain in full, completed from reference TRBV7-9 and TRBJ2-5, reads DTGVSQNPRHKITKRGQNVTFRCDPISEHNRLYWYRQTLGQGPEFLTYFQNEAQLEKSRLLSDRFSAERPKGSFSTLEIQRTEQGDSAMYLCASSLGGKETQYFGPGTRLLVL.

The chain couples TRBV6-6 to TRBJ1-3; 8 bases are shared with TRBD1. The CDR3 contains 14 residues. Germline V lookup: CDR1 MNHNY, CDR2 SVGAGI (reference sequence). J gave up 6 bases and V 4 bases, and 5 bases lay outside the gene matches. This chain's CDR3 is CASSSQGAKNTIYF. CDR3 in DNA: TGTGCCAGCAGTTCCCAGGGGGCGAAAAACACCATATATTTT.

This clonotype was picked up a small number of times. The chain uses TRBV10-3 and TRBJ2-7; 10 nucleotides align to TRBD2. J was trimmed by 3 bases and V by 6 bases; bases with no gene match: 8. In germline, CDR1 is ENHRY, CDR2 SYGVKD. CDR3 length: 15 amino acids. CDR3 nucleotide sequence: TGTGCCATCAGCAAAGGACTAGCGGAACTCTACGAGCAGTACTTC. Translated, it gives CAISKGLAELYEQYF.

This clonotype was seen a few times. The genes are TRBV7-9 and TRBJ2-1, with TRBD1 identical over 8 bases. This CDR3 spans 17 amino acids. Germline CDR1 SEHNR, CDR2 FQNEAQ (reference sequence). V shed 5 bases and J 3 bases; nucleotides not matched to a gene: 12. The CDR3 loop reads CASSPPVGQGFYNEQFF. The CDR3 bases are TGTGCCAGCAGCCCCCCTGTAGGACAGGGTTTCTACAATGAGCAGTTCTTC.

This clonotype has a handful of counts. The chain is built from TRBV7-2 and TRBJ2-5; 15 positions match TRBD2. CDR1 is SGHTA, CDR2 FQGNSA, per germline. The length of the CDR3 is 17 residues. J gave up 2 bases and V 3 bases, and 4 bases lay outside the gene matches. CDR3 sequence reads: CASSFGLAGGIQETQYF. The CDR3 DNA reads TGTGCCAGCAGCTTTGGACTAGCGGGGGGGATACAAGAGACCCAGTACTTC.

The genes are TRBV7-9 and TRBJ2-1; 11 bases are a match to TRBD2. CDR3 length: 14 amino acids. V dropped 8 bases and J dropped 15; count of bases not matched to a gene: 15. Germline V lookup: CDR1 SEHNR, CDR2 FQNEAQ (reference sequence). The CDR3 DNA reads TGTGCCAGCCTCCTACTAGCGGGAGCATCTGGCGCGTTCTTC. Translated, it gives CASLLLAGASGAFF. The full variable domain, with the rest looked up from reference TRBV7-9 and TRBJ2-1, is DTGVSQNPRHKITKRGQNVTFRCDPISEHNRLYWYRQTLGQGPEFLTYFQNEAQLEKSRLLSDRFSAERPKGSFSTLEIQRTEQGDSAMYLCASLLLAGASGAFFGPGTRLTVL.

The gene calls are TRBV2 and TRBJ2-7; D gene unclear. Germline assignment: CDR1 SNHLY and CDR2 FYNNEI. V was cut by 6 bases and J by 5 bases, with 11 bases left in between. This CDR3 is 12 amino acids long. The CDR3 sequence: CASSDNNDEQYF. CDR3 in DNA: TGTGCCAGCAGCGATAACAATGACGAGCAGTACTTC.

The sample holds a few counts of this clonotype. The chain couples TRBV4-3 to TRBJ2-1; tentatively, D is TRBD1 or TRBD2 (6 bases each). Trimming left V 0 bases short and J 6 bases short, with 15 bases between. Germline CDR1 is LGHNA and CDR2 is YSLEER. CDR3 length equals 16 residues. CDR3 DNA sequence: TGCGCCAGCAGCCAAGACGGGGGCAGGGGAGGCAATGAGCAGTTCTTC. Encoded protein: CASSQDGGRGGNEQFF.

This clonotype was detected only a few times. The chain links TRBV7-6 to TRBJ2-7, with D perhaps being TRBD1 or TRBD2 (5 bases each). CDR3 length equals 14 residues. CDR1 and CDR2 from the germline V gene are SGHVS and FNYEAQ. V lost 9 bases and J lost 6, with 21 bases in between. Written as DNA, the CDR3 is TGTGCCAGTGAAAGAGGGCGGGCTGGGGGCGAGCAGTACTTC. It yields the protein CASERGRAGGEQYF.

This clonotype has just a few counts. This chain uses TRBV6-2 or TRBV6-3 with TRBJ2-7, with 13 bases aligning to TRBD2. There are 17 residues in the CDR3. CDR1 and CDR2 from the germline V gene are MNHEY and SVGEGT. Trimming at V came to 2 bases and at J to 5 bases, leaving 9 bases not matched to a gene. The chain's CDR3 is CASSYARTSGSRHEQYF. In nucleotides, the CDR3 is TGTGCCAGCAGTTACGCCCGGACTAGCGGGAGTCGCCACGAGCAGTACTTC.

This chain links TRBV24-1 with TRBJ1-5; D uncertain. CDR1 KGHDR and CDR2 SFDVKD come from the germline V gene. Trimming shortened V by 3 bases and J by 0 bases, and 11 bases separated the two germline ends. This CDR3 has 16 residues. The CDR3 reads CATSDTGAGSNQPQHF. DNA for the CDR3: TGTGCCACCAGTGATACGGGAGCGGGTAGCAATCAGCCCCAGCATTTT.

This clonotype was counted between two and nine times. The chain links TRBV9 to TRBJ2-1; D could derive from TRBD1 or TRBD2 (7 bases each). The length of the CDR3 is 14 residues. The ends were cut back, 3 bases at V and 8 bases at J, with 15 bases in the middle. CDR1 SGDLS and CDR2 YYNGEE come from the germline V gene. The DNA for the CDR3 is TGTGCCAGCAGCGCAGGGGGGGGAGCGGATGAGCAGTTCTTC. It translates to CASSAGGGADEQFF.

The chain combines TRBV4-1 with TRBJ1-1; D ambiguous. V was trimmed by 0 bases and J by 4 bases, leaving 15 bases between them. CDR3 length: 16 amino acids. Germline-derived CDR1 and CDR2 are MGHRA and YSYEKL. The CDR3 here is CASSQEGVPAGTEAFF. The CDR3 nucleotides are TGCGCCAGCAGCCAAGAAGGTGTCCCCGCAGGCACTGAAGCTTTCTTT.

The chain joins TRBV13 to TRBJ1-1; unclear D gene. The germline V and J ends were trimmed by 3 bases and 0 bases, with 20 bases remaining between them. Per germline, CDR1 PRHDT and CDR2 FYEKMQ (reference sequence). There are 18 residues in the CDR3. In DNA form, the CDR3 reads TGTGCCAGCAGCTTGGCTGCGGGGAGCCGGGGATTGAACACTGAAGCTTTCTTT. Translated, it gives CASSLAAGSRGLNTEAFF.

CDR3: CASSFRKVGGETQYF. In DNA form, the CDR3 reads TGTGCCAGCAGTTTCCGCAAGGTTGGGGGCGAGACCCAGTACTTC. The J gene is TRBJ2-5, the V gene TRBV12-3 or TRBV12-4; D may be TRBD1 (6 bases). CDR3 length: 15 residues. V was shortened by 3 bases and J by 5 bases, with 16 bases between the two germline ends.

The chain uses TRBV7-8 and TRBJ1-5; no reliable D call. The V and J ends lost 5 bases and 1 base respectively, with 21 bases between them. The CDR3 runs to 18 residues. Germline V CDR1 and CDR2: SGHVS, FQNEAQ. The CDR3 region is CASSPPVSLIMSNQPQHF. CDR3 DNA: TGTGCCAGCAGCCCACCCGTCTCCTTGATTATGAGCAATCAGCCCCAGCATTTT.

This sequence joins TRBV6-5 and TRBJ2-7, with D perhaps matching TRBD2 (7 bases). The CDR3 is 16 amino acids. Germline assignment: CDR1 MNHEY and CDR2 SVGAGI. Deletions cut 4 bases from V and 2 bases from J, with 18 bases between. CDR3 in amino acids: CASSSAGEGRTYEQYF. The CDR3 DNA reads as TGTGCCAGCAGTTCCGCAGGGGAGGGACGAACCTACGAGCAGTACTTC.

Many counts were recorded for this clonotype. The chain is built from TRBV27 and TRBJ2-7; D assignment may be TRBD1 or TRBD2 (5 bases each). The CDR3 runs to 14 residues. V was trimmed by 6 bases and J by 6 bases, leaving 18 bases between them. Germline values: CDR1 MNHEY, CDR2 SMNVEV (reference sequence). In DNA form, the CDR3 reads TGTGCCAGCAGCGCCGGGACCTTCTGGGGCGAGCAGTACTTC. Translation: CASSAGTFWGEQYF.

This chain joins TRBV30 and TRBJ2-5; weak D call: TRBD1 (5 bases). In germline, CDR1 is GTSNPN, CDR2 SVGIG (reference sequence). The CDR3 consists of 13 residues. With 1 base removed from V and 3 bases from J, the gap between germline ends came to 9 bases. The CDR3 bases are TGTGCCTGGAGTGGGACACGGAAAGAGACCCAGTACTTC. It is translated as CAWSGTRKETQYF.

This chain uses TRBV27 with TRBJ2-1, with 7 bases lining up with TRBD1. CDR1 is MNHEY and CDR2 is SMNVEV in the germline V gene (reference sequence). CDR3 length equals 14 residues. V was pared by 4 bases and J by 2 bases, with 2 bases of the junction left unmatched. The CDR3 loop is CASSSGQTYNEQFF. CDR3 nucleotide sequence: TGTGCCAGCAGTTCGGGACAGACCTACAATGAGCAGTTCTTC.

This clonotype has more than one count but fewer than ten. The chain employs TRBV30 and TRBJ1-1, with D uncertain. V lost 2 bases, J lost 6 bases, and 16 bases lay in between. Germline CDR1 GTSNPN, CDR2 SVGIG (reference sequence). The CDR3 runs 14 residues. The CDR3 coding sequence is TGTGCCTGGAGTCCGGGCCAGGTCATACCTGAAGCTTTCTTT. Translating it yields CAWSPGQVIPEAFF.

This clonotype was seen a handful of times. The rearrangement joins TRBV7-8 to TRBJ2-7; TRBD1 is a possible D gene (5 bases). Germline CDR1 SGHVS, CDR2 FQNEAQ. V was pared by 7 bases and J by 5 bases, with 15 bases between. CDR3 length: 13 amino acids. CDR3 sequence: CASIQTAGHEQYF. The CDR3 region has the DNA TGTGCCAGCATCCAGACGGCAGGGCACGAGCAGTACTTC.

The chain links TRBV7-8 to TRBJ2-1, with 7 bases that match TRBD1. Trimming at V came to 0 bases and at J to 14 bases, leaving 13 bases not matched to a gene. Germline V lookup: CDR1 SGHVS, CDR2 FQNEAQ. The CDR3 contains 15 residues. The CDR3 coding sequence is TGTGCCAGCAGCTTAGCTTCACAGGGGACCCTATGGGAGTTCTTC. Amino acids: CASSLASQGTLWEFF. Full variable domain (rest looked up from reference TRBV7-8 and TRBJ2-1): GAGVSQSPRYKVAKRGQDVALRCDPISGHVSLFWYQQALGQGPEFLTYFQNEAQLDKSGLPSDRFFAERPEGSVSTLKIQRTQQEDSAVYLCASSLASQGTLWEFFGPGTRLTVL.

The rearrangement uses TRBV12-3 or TRBV12-4 and TRBJ2-1; D perhaps matches TRBD2 (6 bases). The CDR3 spans 13 residues. V lost 5 bases to trimming and J lost 5 bases, with 10 bases between them. CDR3 in DNA: TGTGCCAGCAGTCGGGCGGGAAACAATGAGCAGTTCTTC. It encodes CASSRAGNNEQFF.

This chain links TRBV6-5 with TRBJ2-1; TRBD2 matches at 12 bases. Germline CDR1 MNHEY, CDR2 SVGAGI. CDR3 size: 15 residues. V lost 4 bases to trimming and J lost 7 bases; unmatched junction nucleotides: 5. This chain's CDR3 is CASSFTSGRLNEQFF. CDR3 nucleotides: TGTGCCAGCAGTTTTACTAGCGGGAGGTTGAATGAGCAGTTCTTC.

This clonotype was picked up a small number of times. This CDR3 is CASSQVAGATSTDTQYF. Here the CDR3 DNA reads TGCGCCAGCAGCCAAGTAGCGGGGGCTACTAGCACAGATACGCAGTATTTT. The J gene is TRBJ2-3, the V gene TRBV4-1; TRBD2 matches 9 bases. In germline, CDR1 is MGHRA, CDR2 YSYEKL. The J segment lost 0 bases and the V segment lost 1 base, leaving 5 bases of the junction unmatched. The CDR3 extends over 17 amino acids.